One T cell receptor beta chain is described in this entry. No antigen is known for it. Clones were sequenced by immunoSEQ multiplex PCR, and TCRdb holds only the in-frame ones, with some missing. The top ten clones hold over 0.095% of a sample with 600,000 or so clones, approximately 96% of them seen once. This entry is derived from a study of shared clonotypes between healthy human individuals. Selected positively for CCR7 and CD45RO-negative, naive CD8 cells excluded terminally differentiated effector memory CD45RA+ cells. Trimming removed 6 bases from V and 0 bases from J, with 18 bases in between. CDR3 length: 17 residues. In germline, CDR1 is SSHAT, CDR2 FNYEAQ (reference sequence). Study results and limitations: Shared clonotypes across all four donors exceeded non-shared ones in generation probability.

The source material was naive CD8+ T cells sorted from blood. The source of this sequence is a woman in her 30s in good health. The chain is built from TRBV7-7 and TRBJ2-1; D perhaps matches TRBD2 (5 bases). In DNA form, the CDR3 reads TGTGCCAGCAGTCCCGGTGTAGCGTCCAGCTCCTACAATGAGCAGTTCTTC. Residues: CASSPGVASSSYNEQFF.